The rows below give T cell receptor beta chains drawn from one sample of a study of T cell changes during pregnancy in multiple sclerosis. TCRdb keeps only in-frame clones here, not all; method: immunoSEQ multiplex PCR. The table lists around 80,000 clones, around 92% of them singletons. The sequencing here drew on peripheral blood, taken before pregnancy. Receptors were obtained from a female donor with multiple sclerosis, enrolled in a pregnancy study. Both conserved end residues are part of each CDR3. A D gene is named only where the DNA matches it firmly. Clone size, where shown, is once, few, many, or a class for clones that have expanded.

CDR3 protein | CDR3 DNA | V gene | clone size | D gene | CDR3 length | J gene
CATHGQGTYNEQFF | TGTGCCACCCACGGACAGGGGACCTACAATGAGCAGTTCTTC | TRBV19 | . | TRBD1 | 14 | TRBJ2-1
CATSRDFIGELFF | TGTGCCACCAGCAGAGATTTCATCGGGGAGCTGTTTTTT | TRBV15 | . | . | 13 | TRBJ2-2
CASSLAVEGEQYF | TGCGCCAGCAGCTTGGCGGTGGAGGGCGAGCAGTACTTC | TRBV5-1 | . | . | 13 | TRBJ2-7
CASSPKGASYHIYNEQFF | TGTGCCAGTAGTCCCAAGGGAGCCTCATACCATATTTACAATGAGCAGTTCTTC | TRBV19 | . | . | 18 | TRBJ2-1
CASKQGAGTDTQYF | TGTGCCAGCAAACAGGGGGCAGGCACAGATACGCAGTATTTT | TRBV2 | . | TRBD1 | 14 | TRBJ2-3
CSLKREGLIDTQYF | TGCAGCCTGAAACGGGAGGGCCTTATAGATACGCAGTATTTT | TRBV29-1 | . | TRBD2 | 14 | TRBJ2-3
CAVHTGVNTEAFF | TGTGCCGTTCATACAGGGGTGAACACTGAAGCTTTCTTT | TRBV6-5 | . | TRBD1 | 13 | TRBJ1-1
CASSSRLAGFYEQYF | TGTGCCAGCAGCTCCCGACTAGCGGGATTCTACGAGCAGTACTTC | TRBV7-2 | . | TRBD2 | 15 | TRBJ2-7
CASSLVAGTGTDTQYF | TGTGCCAGCAGCTTAGTTGCCGGGACAGGCACAGATACGCAGTATTTT | TRBV7-2 | once | TRBD1 | 16 | TRBJ2-3
CASSDLQGPTLNNEQFF | TGTGCCAGCAGTGATTTACAGGGGCCAACCCTTAACAATGAGCAGTTCTTC | TRBV2 | once | TRBD1 | 17 | TRBJ2-1
CSVDGVNYGYTF | TGCAGCGTTGACGGGGTCAACTATGGCTACACCTTC | TRBV29-1 | . | . | 12 | TRBJ1-2
CASSPFSGANVLTF | TGTGCCAGCAGCCCATTTTCTGGGGCCAACGTCCTGACTTTC | TRBV27 | . | . | 14 | TRBJ2-6
CASSETAGLYNEQFF | TGTGCCAGCAGTGAAACAGCGGGACTCTACAATGAGCAGTTCTTC | TRBV2 | . | TRBD2 | 15 | TRBJ2-1
CASSLLRERHNEQFF | TGTGCCAGCAGTTTATTGCGGGAGCGCCACAATGAGCAGTTCTTC | TRBV28 | . | TRBD2 | 15 | TRBJ2-1
CASSEISGRNGYTF | TGTGCCAGCAGTGAGATCTCAGGTCGAAATGGCTACACCTTC | TRBV6-1 | . | . | 14 | TRBJ1-2
CASSEVQAINYGYTF | TGTGCCAGCAGTGAAGTACAGGCCATCAACTATGGCTACACCTTC | TRBV6-1 | once | . | 15 | TRBJ1-2
CASSEWTSGGMRSHEQYF | TGTGCCAGCAGTGAATGGACTAGCGGGGGGATGCGGAGCCACGAGCAGTACTTC | TRBV6-1 | . | TRBD2 | 18 | TRBJ2-7
CASSQDTYYGYTF | TGTGCCAGCAGCCAAGACACTTACTATGGCTACACCTTC | TRBV14 | . | . | 13 | TRBJ1-2
CASSQRGIGVDTQYF | TGTGCCAGCAGCCAACGGGGAATTGGAGTGGATACGCAGTATTTT | TRBV5-4 | . | . | 15 | TRBJ2-3
CASSLSGGTNEKLFF | TGTGCCAGCAGTTTATCAGGGGGTACTAATGAAAAACTGTTTTTT | TRBV27 | . | . | 15 | TRBJ1-4
CASSLDGLAGVNEQFF | TGTGCCAGCAGCTTGGACGGACTAGCGGGAGTAAATGAGCAGTTCTTC | TRBV5-4 | once | TRBD2 | 16 | TRBJ2-1
CASSLEGRQETQYF | TGTGCTAGCAGCTTAGAGGGGCGGCAAGAGACCCAGTACTTC | TRBV7-7 | once | . | 14 | TRBJ2-5
CASSEWRAQRSRTQPSTDTQYF | TGTGCCAGCAGTGAATGGAGGGCCCAGAGGAGTCGAACCCAACCTAGCACAGATACGCAGTATTTT | TRBV6-1 | . | . | 22 | TRBJ2-3
CSVEDSNYGYTF | TGCAGCGTTGAGGACAGCAACTATGGCTACACCTTC | TRBV29-1 | few | . | 12 | TRBJ1-2
CASSRWSSGNTIYF | TGTGCCAGCTCTAGGTGGAGCTCTGGAAACACCATATATTTT | TRBV2 | . | . | 14 | TRBJ1-3
CASSQGDRGGTEAFF | TGTGCCAGCAGCCAGGGGGACAGGGGAGGGACTGAAGCTTTCTTT | TRBV5-8 | . | TRBD1 | 15 | TRBJ1-1
CASSPLTGSDYEQYF | TGTGCCAGCTCACCACTCACAGGGTCCGACTACGAGCAGTACTTC | TRBV18 | . | . | 15 | TRBJ2-7
CASRQRDSQGDTIYF | TGTGCCAGCAGGCAAAGGGACAGCCAGGGGGACACCATATATTTT | TRBV2 | . | TRBD1 | 15 | TRBJ1-3
CASSQGGGWRLNIQYF | TGTGCCAGCAGCCAAGGGGGCGGTTGGCGGCTAAACATTCAGTACTTC | TRBV14 | . | . | 16 | TRBJ2-4
CSVFAGNIQYF | TGCAGCGTCTTCGCAGGGAACATTCAGTACTTC | TRBV29-1 | . | . | 11 | TRBJ2-4
CASSLVVADYGYTF | TGTGCCAGCAGCTTAGTAGTTGCGGACTATGGCTACACCTTC | TRBV7-8 | once | . | 14 | TRBJ1-2
CASSDLGGGLTDTQYF | TGTGCCAGCAGTGATTTAGGGGGGGGATTGACAGATACGCAGTATTTT | TRBV2 | . | . | 16 | TRBJ2-3
CASSFGQVKNEQFF | TGTGCCAGCAGTTTTGGACAGGTTAAAAATGAGCAGTTCTTC | TRBV28 | . | TRBD1 | 14 | TRBJ2-1
CASSLSSGRAGRETQYF | TGTGCCAGCAGTTTATCCAGCGGGAGGGCAGGCAGGGAGACCCAGTACTTC | TRBV27 | . | TRBD2 | 17 | TRBJ2-5
CASSPDSRVYNEQFF | TGCGCCAGCAGCCCGGACTCTCGGGTCTACAATGAGCAGTTCTTC | TRBV5-1 | . | . | 15 | TRBJ2-1
CASSLFSGSSYNEQFF | TGTGCCAGCAGTTTATTTTCCGGGAGCTCCTACAATGAGCAGTTCTTC | TRBV27 | . | . | 16 | TRBJ2-1
CAISAGLAGEQYF | TGTGCCATTAGTGCGGGACTAGCGGGGGAGCAGTACTTC | TRBV7-9 | . | TRBD2 | 13 | TRBJ2-7
CASRPGQGAAGELFF | TGTGCCAGCAGACCCGGACAGGGGGCGGCCGGGGAGCTGTTTTTT | TRBV13 | once | TRBD1 | 15 | TRBJ2-2
CASSFVFGGTSDTYEQYF | TGTGCCAGCAGTTTTGTATTTGGAGGGACTAGCGATACCTACGAGCAGTACTTC | TRBV28 | . | TRBD2 | 18 | TRBJ2-7
CASSPITSYEQYF | TGTGCCAGCAGTCCCATTACAAGCTACGAGCAGTACTTC | TRBV6-1 | . | . | 13 | TRBJ2-7
CASSLSGQGNEQFF | TGTGCCAGCAGTTTATCAGGACAGGGCAATGAGCAGTTCTTC | TRBV28 | . | TRBD1 | 14 | TRBJ2-1
CASKPGTGYSDTQYF | TGTGCCAGCAAGCCCGGGACAGGGTATTCAGATACGCAGTATTTT | TRBV2 | . | TRBD1 | 15 | TRBJ2-3
CASSEGRYYEQYF | TGTGCCAGCAGTGAAGGTCGGTACTACGAGCAGTACTTC | TRBV6-1 | . | . | 13 | TRBJ2-7
CASSTRTRVDTQYF | TGTGCCAGCAGCACTCGGACTCGCGTCGATACGCAGTATTTT | TRBV9 | once | . | 14 | TRBJ2-3
CASSALKPPLHF | TGTGCCAGCAGTGCCTTAAAGCCGCCCCTCCACTTT | TRBV6-5 | . | . | 12 | TRBJ1-6
CASSLRGGSSYNEQFF | TGTGCCAGCAGCCTCAGGGGAGGGAGCTCCTACAATGAGCAGTTCTTC | TRBV27 | once | . | 16 | TRBJ2-1
CASSLDWTGGGYGYTF | TGTGCCAGTAGTCTGGATTGGACAGGGGGCGGCTATGGCTACACCTTC | TRBV19 | . | TRBD1 | 16 | TRBJ1-2
CASSLGYERRYQETQYF | TGTGCCAGTAGCCTTGGGTACGAGCGGAGGTATCAAGAGACCCAGTACTTC | TRBV19 | once | . | 17 | TRBJ2-5
CASSLSYLDTDTQYF | TGTGCCAGCAGTTTATCGTACCTAGACACAGATACGCAGTATTTT | TRBV27 | . | . | 15 | TRBJ2-3
CAWTLGQGGTGNTIYF | TGTGCCTGGACCCTAGGACAGGGAGGGACTGGAAACACCATATATTTT | TRBV30 | . | TRBD1 | 16 | TRBJ1-3
CASSGGQGLVYGYTF | TGTGCCAGCAGCGGCGGACAGGGGTTGGTGTATGGCTACACCTTC | TRBV9 | . | TRBD1 | 15 | TRBJ1-2
CASSRLSGWNNEQFF | TGTGCCAGCAGTCGTTTGAGCGGATGGAACAATGAGCAGTTCTTC | TRBV28 | . | . | 15 | TRBJ2-1
CASSLRTGMNTGELFF | TGTGCCAGCAGCCTACGGACAGGGATGAACACCGGGGAGCTGTTTTTT | TRBV9 | . | TRBD1 | 16 | TRBJ2-2
CASRGAVVLTF | TGTGCCAGTCGGGGGGCAGTTGTCCTGACTTTC | TRBV19 | . | . | 11 | TRBJ2-6
CASSRTGSTDTQYF | TGTGCCAGCAGTCGAACAGGTAGCACAGATACGCAGTATTTT | TRBV6-5 | . | . | 14 | TRBJ2-3
CASSYEGQPQHF | TGTGCCAGCAGTTACGAGGGTCAGCCCCAGCATTTT | TRBV6-5 | . | . | 12 | TRBJ1-5
CASSGQTHSYNEQFF | TGTGCCAGCAGTGGACAGACCCACTCCTACAATGAGCAGTTCTTC | TRBV2 | . | . | 15 | TRBJ2-1
CASSLPTSGVLSYEQYF | TGTGCCAGCAGCCTCCCGACTAGCGGAGTCCTGTCCTACGAGCAGTACTTC | TRBV7-2 | . | TRBD2 | 17 | TRBJ2-7